The T cell receptor (beta chain) under discussion was sequenced for a study of beta chain features in type 1 diabetes. Whole-study results and caveats: Type 1 diabetes patients had TCRB CDR3s that were shorter (moderately but significantly so) in all four CD4+ subsets.

From germline, CDR1 is MNHNS and CDR2 SASEGT. V was cut by 10 bases and J by 2 bases, with 18 bases left in between. This CDR3 is 14 amino acids long. The investigators reverse transcribed all of the isolated RNA, so they sequenced expressed TCRB transcripts. Sequencing was performed with immunoSEQ multiplex PCR; in TCRdb, only in-frame clones are kept and a portion is missing. The sample records roughly 700,000 clones, around an eighth being singletons. This clone was counted only a few times. As yet, its antigen is unknown. Sequencing was performed on naive CD4+ T cells from blood. The sequence derives from a man aged 18 to 29 with type 1 diabetes. The rearrangement links TRBV6-1 to TRBJ2-7; D possibly corresponds to TRBD1 (6 bases). The CDR3 region has the DNA TGTGCCATCCGTGGACAGCTGACTACCTACGAGCAGTACTTC. As protein: CAIRGQLTTYEQYF.